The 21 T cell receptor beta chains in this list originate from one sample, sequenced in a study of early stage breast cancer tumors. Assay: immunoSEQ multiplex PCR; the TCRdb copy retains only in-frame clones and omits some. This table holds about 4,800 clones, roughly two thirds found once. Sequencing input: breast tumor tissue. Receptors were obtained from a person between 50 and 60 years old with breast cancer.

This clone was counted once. CDR3 bases: TGTGCCAGCAGAACAGGGTTGTTCACCGGGGAGCTGTTTTTT. It encodes CASRTGLFTGELFF. This chain connects TRBV27 to TRBJ2-2; tentatively, D is TRBD1 (6 bases). V was cut by 6 bases and J by 4 bases, with 12 bases left in between. CDR3 size: 14 residues. CDR1 MNHEY and CDR2 SMNVEV come from the germline V gene (reference sequence).

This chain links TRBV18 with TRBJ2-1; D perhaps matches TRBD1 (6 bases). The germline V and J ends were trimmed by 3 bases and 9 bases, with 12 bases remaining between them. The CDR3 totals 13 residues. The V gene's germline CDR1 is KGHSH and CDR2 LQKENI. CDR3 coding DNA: TGTGCCAGCTCACCCCGGGACATTCCTGAGCAGTTCTTC. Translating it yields CASSPRDIPEQFF. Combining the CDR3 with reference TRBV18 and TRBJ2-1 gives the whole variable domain NAGVMQNPRHLVRRRGQEARLRCSPMKGHSHVYWYRQLPEEGLKFMVYLQKENIIDESGMPKERFSAEFPKEGPSILRIQQVVRGDSAAYFCASSPRDIPEQFFGPGTRLTVL.

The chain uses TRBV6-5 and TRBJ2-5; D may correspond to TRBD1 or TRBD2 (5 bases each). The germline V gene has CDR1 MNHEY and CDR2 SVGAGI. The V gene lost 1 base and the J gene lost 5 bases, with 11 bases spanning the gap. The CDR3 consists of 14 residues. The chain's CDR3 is CASSYLWGSETQYF. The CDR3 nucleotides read TGTGCCAGCAGTTACTTATGGGGGAGTGAGACCCAGTACTTC.

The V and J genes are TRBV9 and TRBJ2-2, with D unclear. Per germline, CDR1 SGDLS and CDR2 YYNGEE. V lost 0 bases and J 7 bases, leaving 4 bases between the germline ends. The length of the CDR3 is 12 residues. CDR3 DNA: TGTGCCAGCAGCGTAGCTGGCGGGGAGCTGTTTTTT. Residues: CASSVAGGELFF.

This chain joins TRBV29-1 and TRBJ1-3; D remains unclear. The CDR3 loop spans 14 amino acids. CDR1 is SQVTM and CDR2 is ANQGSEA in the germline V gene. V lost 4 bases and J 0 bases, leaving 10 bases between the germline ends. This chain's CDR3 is CSVAIRSSGNTIYF. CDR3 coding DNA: TGCAGCGTTGCAATTCGAAGCTCTGGAAACACCATATATTTT.

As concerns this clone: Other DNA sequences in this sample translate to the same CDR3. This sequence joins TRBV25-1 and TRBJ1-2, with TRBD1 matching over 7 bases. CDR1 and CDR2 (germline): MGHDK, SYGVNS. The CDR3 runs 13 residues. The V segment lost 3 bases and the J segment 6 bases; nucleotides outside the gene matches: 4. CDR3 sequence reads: CASSEGTDHGYTF. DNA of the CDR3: TGTGCCAGCAGTGAGGGGACAGATCATGGCTACACCTTC.

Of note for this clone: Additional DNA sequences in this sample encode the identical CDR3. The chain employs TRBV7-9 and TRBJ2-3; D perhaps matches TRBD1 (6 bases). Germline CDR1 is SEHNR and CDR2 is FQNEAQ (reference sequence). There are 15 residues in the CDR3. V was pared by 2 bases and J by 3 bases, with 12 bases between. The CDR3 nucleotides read TGTGCCAGCAGCTTACAGGGGATGGGAACAGATACGCAGTATTTT. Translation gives CASSLQGMGTDTQYF.

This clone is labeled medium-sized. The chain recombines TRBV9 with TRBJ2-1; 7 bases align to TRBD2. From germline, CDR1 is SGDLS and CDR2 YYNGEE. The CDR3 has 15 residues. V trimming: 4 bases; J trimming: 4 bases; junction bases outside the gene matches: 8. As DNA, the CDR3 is TGTGCCAGCAGCTACTCGGGACTACTTTACAATGAGCAGTTCTTC. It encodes CASSYSGLLYNEQFF.

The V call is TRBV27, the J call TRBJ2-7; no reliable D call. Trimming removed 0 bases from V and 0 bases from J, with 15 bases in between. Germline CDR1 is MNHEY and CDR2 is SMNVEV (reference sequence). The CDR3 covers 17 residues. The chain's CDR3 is CASSLSGRAGSSYEQYV. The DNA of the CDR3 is TGTGCCAGCAGTTTATCAGGAAGGGCCGGAAGCTCCTACGAGCAGTACGTC.

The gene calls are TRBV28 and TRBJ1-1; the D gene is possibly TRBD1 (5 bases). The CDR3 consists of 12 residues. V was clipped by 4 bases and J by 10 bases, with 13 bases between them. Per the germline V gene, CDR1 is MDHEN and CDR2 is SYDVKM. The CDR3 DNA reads TGTGCCAGCAGTTCCGGGCAGGGAGTAGCTTTCTTT. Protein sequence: CASSSGQGVAFF.

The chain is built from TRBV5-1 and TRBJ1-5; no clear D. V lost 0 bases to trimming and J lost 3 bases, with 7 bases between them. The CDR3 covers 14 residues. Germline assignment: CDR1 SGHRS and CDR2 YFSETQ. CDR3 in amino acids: CASSLGTTNQPQHF. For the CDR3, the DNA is TGCGCCAGCAGCTTGGGAACTACCAATCAGCCCCAGCATTTT.

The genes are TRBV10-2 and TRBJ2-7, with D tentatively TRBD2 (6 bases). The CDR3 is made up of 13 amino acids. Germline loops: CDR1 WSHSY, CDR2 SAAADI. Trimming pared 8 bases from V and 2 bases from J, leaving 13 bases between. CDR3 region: CASAGGAAYEQYV. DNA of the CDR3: TGCGCCAGCGCTGGCGGGGCCGCCTACGAGCAGTACGTC.

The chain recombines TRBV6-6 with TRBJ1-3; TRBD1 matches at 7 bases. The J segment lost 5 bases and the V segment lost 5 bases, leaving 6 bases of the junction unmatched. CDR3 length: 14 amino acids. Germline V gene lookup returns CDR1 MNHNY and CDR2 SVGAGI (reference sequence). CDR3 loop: CASSVEGARNTIYF. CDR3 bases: TGTGCCAGCAGTGTAGAGGGGGCGCGAAACACCATATATTTT.

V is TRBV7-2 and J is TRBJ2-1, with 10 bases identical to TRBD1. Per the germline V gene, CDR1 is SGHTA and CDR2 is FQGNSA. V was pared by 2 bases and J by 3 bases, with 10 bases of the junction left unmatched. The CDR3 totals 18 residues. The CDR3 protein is CASSLRGGRDRGYNEQFF. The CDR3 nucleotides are TGTGCCAGCAGCTTAAGGGGGGGCCGGGACAGGGGCTACAATGAGCAGTTCTTC.

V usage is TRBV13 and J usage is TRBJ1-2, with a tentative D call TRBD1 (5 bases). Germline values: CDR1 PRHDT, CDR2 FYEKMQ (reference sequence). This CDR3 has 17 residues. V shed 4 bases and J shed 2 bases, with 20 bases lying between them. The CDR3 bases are TGTGCCAGCAGCTCAATATCGGATAGGGGCCAAAACTATGGCTACACCTTC. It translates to CASSSISDRGQNYGYTF.

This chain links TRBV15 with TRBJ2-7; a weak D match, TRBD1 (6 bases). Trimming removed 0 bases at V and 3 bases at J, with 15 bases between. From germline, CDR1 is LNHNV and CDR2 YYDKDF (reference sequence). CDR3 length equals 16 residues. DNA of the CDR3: TGTGCCACCAGCAGAGAAAGTCCAGGGGAGTACTACGAGCAGTACTTC. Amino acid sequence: CATSRESPGEYYEQYF.

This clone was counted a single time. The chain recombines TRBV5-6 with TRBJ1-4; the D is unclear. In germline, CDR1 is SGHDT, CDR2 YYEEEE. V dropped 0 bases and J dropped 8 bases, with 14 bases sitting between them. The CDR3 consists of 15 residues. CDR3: CASSLDSARREKLFF. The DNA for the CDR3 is TGTGCCAGCAGCTTGGACAGTGCCCGGCGCGAAAAACTGTTTTTT.

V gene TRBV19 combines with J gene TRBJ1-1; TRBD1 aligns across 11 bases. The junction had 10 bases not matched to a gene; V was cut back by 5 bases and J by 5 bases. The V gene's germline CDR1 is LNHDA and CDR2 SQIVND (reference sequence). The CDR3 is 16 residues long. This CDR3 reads CASSQGQGARRTEAFF. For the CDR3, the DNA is TGTGCCAGTAGTCAAGGACAGGGGGCCCGAAGGACTGAAGCTTTCTTT.

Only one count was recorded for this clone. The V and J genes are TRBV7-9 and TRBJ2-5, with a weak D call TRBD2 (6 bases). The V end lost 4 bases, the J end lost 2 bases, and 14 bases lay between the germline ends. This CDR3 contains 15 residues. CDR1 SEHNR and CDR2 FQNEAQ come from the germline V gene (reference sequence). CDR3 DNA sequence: TGTGCCAGCAGCTCGAATGGGGGACTGCAAGAGACCCAGTACTTC. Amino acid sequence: CASSSNGGLQETQYF. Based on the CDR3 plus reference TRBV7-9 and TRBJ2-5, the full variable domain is DTGVSQNPRHKITKRGQNVTFRCDPISEHNRLYWYRQTLGQGPEFLTYFQNEAQLEKSRLLSDRFSAERPKGSFSTLEIQRTEQGDSAMYLCASSSNGGLQETQYFGPGTRLLVL.

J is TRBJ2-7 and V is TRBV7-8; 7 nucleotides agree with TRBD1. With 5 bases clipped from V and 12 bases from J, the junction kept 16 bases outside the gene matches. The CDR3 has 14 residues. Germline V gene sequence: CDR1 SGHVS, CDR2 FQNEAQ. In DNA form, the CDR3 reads TGTGCCAGCAGCCAAACCCGGGACAGCCTTAGATGGTACGTC. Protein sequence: CASSQTRDSLRWYV.

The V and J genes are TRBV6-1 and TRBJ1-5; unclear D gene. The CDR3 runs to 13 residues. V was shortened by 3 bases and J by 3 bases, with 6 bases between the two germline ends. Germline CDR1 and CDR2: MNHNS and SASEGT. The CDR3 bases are TGTGCCAGCAGTGACTACGCCAATCAGCCCCAGCATTTT. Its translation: CASSDYANQPQHF.